What follows is one TCR beta chain and its context. Unmatched junction bases numbered 8, after V lost 4 bases and J lost 1 base. Germline lookup yields CDR1 MNHEY and CDR2 SMNVEV (reference sequence). The length of the CDR3 is 16 residues. Clones were read by immunoSEQ multiplex PCR, and TCRdb kept only the in-frame ones, dropping some. The sample lists hundreds of thousands of clones; approximately 95% were seen once. The sample belongs to a study of shared T cell receptors in the human thymus. The specimen was thymocytes. The rearrangement uses TRBV27 and TRBJ1-1; TRBD1 aligns across 8 bases. The TCR comes from a human donor. The CDR3: CASSSRQGRENTEAFF. Here the CDR3 DNA reads TGTGCCAGCAGTTCTCGACAGGGGAGGGAGAACACTGAAGCTTTCTTT.